These T cell receptor beta chains were read from a single sample in a study of human T cells and chemical hapten exposure. TCRdb fed the RACE reads into MiXCR, producing one record per CDR3 protein. The table records 150,000 to 200,000 distinct CDR3 sequences, about 14% of them present only once. Source: whole blood, taken in connection with sensitization to the hapten diphenylcyclopropenone (DPC). All receptors come from a woman aged 25 to 45 with alopecia areata. Some clones in this sample may be carry-over from other donors' samples. Both conserved end residues are part of each CDR3. A D gene is named only where the DNA matches it firmly. Only part of the rows carry a size: once, few, many, or a class if the clone is expanded.

abundance	j_gene	d_gene	v_gene	CDR3nt	CDR3aa
few	TRBJ2-1	NA	TRBV28	TGTGCCAGCAGTTTTTTTTCTGAGCAGTTCTTC	CASSFFSEQFF
many	TRBJ2-2	NA	TRBV28	TGTGCCAGCAGCCCCGGTACCGGGGAGCTGTTTTTT	CASSPGTGELFF
many	TRBJ2-1	NA	TRBV7-6	TGTGCCAGCAGTTCCACGGTAGGGGCCTACAATGAGCAGTTCTTC	CASSSTVGAYNEQFF
many	TRBJ1-1	NA	TRBV5-5	TGTGCCAGCAGCCCTCTTCGTCCCGAGAACACTGAAGCTTTCTTT	CASSPLRPENTEAFF
many	TRBJ1-1	TRBD1	TRBV7-3	TGTGCCAGCAGCTTCACAGGGGGCACTGAAGCTTTCTTT	CASSFTGGTEAFF
many	TRBJ2-1	NA	TRBV7-3	TGTGCCAGCAGCTTAGGGGGGCCACACAATGAGCAGTTCTTC	CASSLGGPHNEQFF
NA	TRBJ1-1	NA	TRBV6-6	TGTGCCAGCAGTTACGGGCTATTGGGAACTGAAGCTTTCTTT	CASSYGLLGTEAFF
NA	TRBJ1-6	NA	TRBV4-1	TGCGCCAGCAGCCACCCCCCAGGAGGACACCCGGATTCACCCCTCCACTTT	CASSHPPGGHPDSPLHF
NA	TRBJ2-7	NA	TRBV5-1	TGCGCCAGCAGTCCTTTAGCCCAATTAGCCTCCCGCGAGCAGTACTTC	CASSPLAQLASREQYF
many	TRBJ2-3	NA	TRBV4-1	TGCGCCAGCAGCCAAGACATCCGCAGGGAAGATACGCAGTATTTT	CASSQDIRREDTQYF